This TCR beta chain appears in the sequencing data of a study of cytomegalovirus exposure and HLA in healthy donors. This clone has only a few counts. The primer mix had 60 Vbeta and 13 Jbeta primers. Assay: immunoSEQ multiplex PCR; the TCRdb copy retains only in-frame clones and omits some. The table includes 140,000 to 150,000 clones, around a tenth detected once. Germline V gives CDR1 MGHRA, CDR2 YSYEKL. The V gene end was trimmed by 4 bases and the J gene end by 1 base; junction bases not matched to a gene: 0. The CDR3 extends over 15 amino acids. The sample comprised PBMCs. This clonotype was obtained from a man aged 45-65 years in good health and CMV-seronegative. This chain joins TRBV4-1 and TRBJ1-5; 11 bases line up with TRBD1. This chain's CDR3 is CASSRDRGSNQPQHF. CDR3 in DNA: TGCGCCAGCAGCCGGGACAGGGGGAGCAATCAGCCCCAGCATTTT.